This is a list of T cell receptor beta chains from one sample in a study of cytomegalovirus exposure and HLA in healthy donors. Only in-frame clones appear in the TCRdb table, and some are missing; sequencing was by immunoSEQ multiplex PCR. Here the sample spans about 330,000 clones, about 90% being singletons. The sequencing input was PBMCs. These receptors were taken from a woman aged 25-40 years in good health and CMV-seropositive. Each CDR3 is given with its conserved first and last residue. The order of the fields is clone size, J gene, CDR3 length, D gene, V gene, CDR3 protein, CDR3 DNA. D genes are given only for firm matches. Clone size appears in some rows only: once, few, many, or a class for an expanded clone.

once,TRBJ2-1,14,TRBD2,TRBV27,CASSLRGLAFEQFF,TGTGCCAGCAGTTTACGGGGACTAGCCTTTGAGCAGTTCTTC
.,TRBJ2-3,15,.,TRBV7-6,CASSLGPDRSDTQYF,TGTGCCAGCAGCTTAGGACCCGACAGGTCCGATACGCAGTATTTT
once,TRBJ2-5,15,TRBD1,TRBV30,CAWSVGDRGQETQYF,TGTGCCTGGAGTGTAGGGGACAGGGGGCAAGAGACCCAGTACTTC
.,TRBJ1-1,13,TRBD1,TRBV30,CAWRGQGGGRAFF,TGTGCCTGGAGAGGACAGGGCGGGGGGCGAGCTTTCTTT
.,TRBJ2-7,14,.,TRBV6-5,CASSYSDNSYEQYF,TGTGCCAGCAGTTACTCGGACAACTCCTACGAGCAGTACTTC
.,TRBJ2-3,15,.,TRBV7-2,CASSVGGAITDTQYF,TGTGCCAGCAGCGTGGGGGGGGCAATCACAGATACGCAGTATTTT
.,TRBJ2-5,18,TRBD1,TRBV9,CASSPRDRGTGGRETQYF,TGTGCCAGCAGCCCGAGAGATAGGGGGACAGGGGGTCGAGAGACCCAGTACTTC
.,TRBJ1-1,13,.,TRBV28,CASSLGHRTGAFF,TGTGCCAGCAGTTTAGGACATAGGACGGGAGCTTTCTTT
.,TRBJ2-1,14,TRBD1,TRBV6-5,CASSGTAADNEQFF,TGTGCCAGCAGTGGGACAGCCGCGGACAATGAGCAGTTCTTC
once,TRBJ2-7,15,.,TRBV7-9,CASSLGSNRAYEQYF,TGTGCCAGCAGCTTAGGCAGTAACAGGGCCTACGAGCAGTACTTC
.,TRBJ2-7,17,.,TRBV7-8,CASTVSWEHPNAWEQYF,TGTGCCAGCACTGTCTCGTGGGAGCACCCAAACGCGTGGGAGCAGTACTTC
.,TRBJ2-5,12,.,TRBV28,CASTGFQETQYF,TGTGCCAGCACAGGTTTCCAAGAGACCCAGTACTTC
.,TRBJ1-3,14,.,TRBV29-1,CSVKRETSGNTIYF,TGCAGCGTAAAACGGGAAACCTCTGGAAACACCATATATTTT
.,TRBJ2-7,15,TRBD2,TRBV2,CASSEDSGRAYEQYF,TGTGCCAGCAGTGAAGACAGCGGGAGGGCCTACGAGCAGTACTTC
.,TRBJ1-1,14,TRBD1,TRBV15,CATSISGQGTEAFF,TGTGCCACCAGCATATCAGGACAGGGCACTGAAGCTTTCTTT
.,TRBJ1-1,17,TRBD1,TRBV27,CASSFYDLRQGGTEAFF,TGTGCCAGCAGTTTTTACGACTTACGACAGGGGGGGACTGAAGCTTTCTTT
.,TRBJ2-3,16,TRBD1,TRBV18,CASSLQGARGTDTQYF,TGTGCCAGCTCACTACAGGGGGCCAGAGGCACAGATACGCAGTATTTT
.,TRBJ1-2,13,.,TRBV27,CASSSQGFYGYTF,TGTGCCAGCAGTTCCCAGGGGTTCTATGGCTACACCTTC
.,TRBJ1-6,16,.,TRBV6-1,CASSEQENSYNSPLHF,TGTGCCAGCAGTGAACAGGAAAACTCCTATAATTCACCCCTCCACTTT
.,TRBJ1-2,13,.,TRBV29-1,CSVSSGANYGYTF,TGCAGCGTTTCAAGCGGAGCTAACTATGGCTACACCTTC
.,TRBJ2-7,14,.,TRBV4-1,CASSQGETAYEQYF,TGCGCCAGCAGCCAAGGAGAGACGGCCTACGAGCAGTACTTC
.,TRBJ2-3,10,.,TRBV20-1,CSAPDYTQYF,TGCAGTGCTCCGGACTATACGCAGTATTTT
.,TRBJ2-3,15,.,TRBV5-1,CASSLLDPFTDTQYF,TGCGCCAGCAGCTTGCTGGACCCCTTCACAGATACGCAGTATTTT
.,TRBJ1-4,13,TRBD1,TRBV19,CASRDREGEKLFF,TGTGCCAGTAGGGACAGGGAGGGTGAAAAACTGTTTTTT
.,TRBJ1-2,13,.,TRBV6-5,CASSLTLNYGYTF,TGTGCCAGCAGTCTTACACTTAACTATGGCTACACCTTC
.,TRBJ2-1,16,TRBD2,TRBV5-4,CASSLEGLAPYNEQFF,TGTGCCAGCAGCTTGGAGGGACTAGCGCCATACAATGAGCAGTTCTTC
.,TRBJ1-3,14,.,TRBV6-5,CASSYEGNGNTIYF,TGTGCCAGCAGTTACGAGGGGAACGGAAACACCATATATTTT
.,TRBJ2-1,13,.,TRBV11-3,CASSPGRADQQFF,TGTGCCAGCAGCCCCGGTCGCGCGGACCAGCAGTTCTTC
.,TRBJ2-7,13,TRBD1,TRBV7-9,CANRGQGGFEQYF,TGTGCCAATAGGGGACAGGGAGGGTTCGAGCAGTACTTC
few,TRBJ1-2,10,.,TRBV2,CASSVYDYTF,TGTGCCAGCAGTGTTTATGACTACACCTTC
.,TRBJ1-2,15,TRBD1,TRBV6-1,CASSEQGQGSYGYTF,TGTGCCAGCAGTGAACAGGGACAGGGGAGCTATGGCTACACCTTC
.,TRBJ2-2,14,.,TRBV27,CASRREFGAGELFF,.
.,TRBJ2-1,13,.,TRBV4-2,CASSQDWEYEQFF,TGTGCCAGCAGCCAAGATTGGGAGTATGAGCAGTTCTTC
.,TRBJ2-3,14,.,TRBV7-6,CASSLVGVVDTQYF,TGTGCCAGCAGCTTAGTCGGGGTGGTAGATACGCAGTATTTT
.,TRBJ2-1,12,TRBD1,TRBV6-1,CASSFRTGKAFF,TGTGCCAGCAGTTTTAGGACAGGGAAGGCTTTCTTC
.,TRBJ1-1,11,TRBD1,TRBV29-1,CSHIRGREAFF,TGCAGCCACATTAGGGGGCGAGAAGCTTTCTTT
few,TRBJ1-5,13,.,TRBV2,CASSEGTAMRKHF,TGTGCCAGCAGTGAAGGGACAGCCATGCGGAAGCATTTT
few,TRBJ2-3,16,TRBD2,TRBV5-1,CASSLASGGDTDTQYF,TGCGCCAGCAGCTTGGCGAGCGGGGGGGACACAGATACGCAGTATTTT
.,TRBJ2-7,16,TRBD1,TRBV7-3,CASSLTPGQGSYEQYF,TGTGCCAGCAGCTTGACACCGGGACAGGGTTCCTACGAGCAGTACTTC
.,TRBJ2-5,15,.,TRBV4-1,CASSQGPGGGETQYF,TGCGCCAGCAGCCAAGGTCCGGGGGGCGGGGAGACCCAGTACTTC
.,TRBJ2-7,13,.,TRBV5-6,CASSLGEAYEQYF,TGTGCCAGCAGCTTGGGAGAGGCCTACGAGCAGTACTTC
.,TRBJ2-5,13,TRBD1,TRBV7-3,CASSLAGGETQYF,TGTGCCAGCAGCTTGGCAGGGGGAGAGACCCAGTACTTC
.,TRBJ2-2,13,.,TRBV27,CASSLPETGELFF,TGTGCCAGCAGTTTACCCGAGACCGGGGAGCTGTTTTTT
once,TRBJ1-3,14,.,TRBV2,CASSVDRTGNTIYF,TGTGCCAGCAGCGTGGACAGAACTGGAAACACCATATATTTT
.,TRBJ2-7,15,TRBD1,TRBV10-3,CAISESGTGKDEQYF,TGTGCCATCAGTGAGTCTGGGACAGGGAAGGACGAGCAGTACTTC
.,TRBJ2-3,13,TRBD1,TRBV11-3,CASSQGQLTPQYF,TGTGCCAGCAGCCAGGGACAGCTCACCCCGCAGTATTTT
.,TRBJ2-3,15,.,TRBV13,CASSWSSKGTDTQYF,TGTGCCAGCAGCTGGTCTAGTAAGGGAACAGATACGCAGTATTTT
.,TRBJ2-7,12,.,TRBV5-6,CASSIRLYEQYF,TGTGCCAGCAGCATAAGACTCTACGAGCAGTACTTC
once,TRBJ1-5,13,.,TRBV5-4,CASSLELAGPQHF,TGTGCCAGCAGCTTGGAATTGGCTGGGCCCCAGCATTTT
.,TRBJ1-6,15,.,TRBV7-2,CASSLRGTATTPLHF,TGTGCCAGCAGCTTAAGAGGGACGGCTACGACGCCCCTCCACTTT
.,TRBJ2-3,14,TRBD1,TRBV29-1,CSVEEQGRRDTQYF,TGCAGCGTTGAAGAACAGGGGCGAAGAGATACGCAGTATTTT
.,TRBJ2-1,11,.,TRBV2,CASSVLNEQFF,TGTGCCAGCAGTGTACTAAATGAGCAGTTCTTC
few,TRBJ1-2,13,.,TRBV28,CASSPPNGIVYTF,TGTGCCAGCAGTCCCCCGAACGGGATAGTCTACACCTTC
.,TRBJ2-7,15,.,TRBV19,CASSTMGLTRHEQYF,TGTGCCAGTAGTACTATGGGACTTACCCGCCACGAGCAGTACTTC
.,TRBJ2-5,17,TRBD1,TRBV18,CASSPNTGTGIRETQYF,TGTGCCAGCTCACCAAATACCGGGACAGGGATTCGAGAGACCCAGTACTTC
.,TRBJ2-7,13,TRBD1,TRBV2,CASSDRGRFEQYF,TGTGCCAGCAGTGACAGGGGGCGATTTGAGCAGTACTTC
.,TRBJ1-6,15,.,TRBV29-1,CSVRPTGGDNSPLHF,TGCAGCGTTCGTCCCACCGGGGGAGATAATTCACCCCTCCACTTT
.,TRBJ2-7,12,.,TRBV2,CASSPGAYEQYF,TGTGCCAGCAGTCCCGGGGCGTACGAGCAGTACTTC
.,TRBJ2-6,18,TRBD1,TRBV11-3,CASSAAGQGSSGANVLTF,TGTGCCAGCAGCGCGGCCGGACAGGGGAGCTCTGGGGCCAACGTCCTGACTTTC